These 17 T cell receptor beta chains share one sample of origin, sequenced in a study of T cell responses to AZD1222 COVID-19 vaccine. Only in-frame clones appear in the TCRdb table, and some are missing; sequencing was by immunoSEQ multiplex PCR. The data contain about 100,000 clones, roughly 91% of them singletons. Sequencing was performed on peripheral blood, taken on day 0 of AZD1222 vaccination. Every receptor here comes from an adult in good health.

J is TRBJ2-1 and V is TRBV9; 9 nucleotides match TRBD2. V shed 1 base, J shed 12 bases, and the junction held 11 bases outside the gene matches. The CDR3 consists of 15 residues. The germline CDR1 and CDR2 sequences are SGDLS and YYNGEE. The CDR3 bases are TGTGCCAGCAGCGTACTACCTAGCGGGAAAGGTGGGCAGTTCTTC. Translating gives CASSVLPSGKGGQFF.

The CDR3 reads CAGTRPYEQYF. CDR3 DNA: TGTGCTGGGACCCGCCCCTACGAGCAGTACTTC. V gene TRBV19 combines with J gene TRBJ2-7; possibly TRBD1 or TRBD2 for D (5 bases each). Germline CDR1 is LNHDA and CDR2 is SQIVND (reference sequence). The length of the CDR3 is 11 residues.

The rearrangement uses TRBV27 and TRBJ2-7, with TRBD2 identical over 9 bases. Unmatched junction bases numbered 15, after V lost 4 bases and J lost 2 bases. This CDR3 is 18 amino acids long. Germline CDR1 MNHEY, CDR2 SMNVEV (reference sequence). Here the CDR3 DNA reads TGTGCCAGCAGTTCCAGCTCTCCCCGACTAGCGGCCGCCTACGAGCAGTACTTC. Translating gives CASSSSSPRLAAAYEQYF.

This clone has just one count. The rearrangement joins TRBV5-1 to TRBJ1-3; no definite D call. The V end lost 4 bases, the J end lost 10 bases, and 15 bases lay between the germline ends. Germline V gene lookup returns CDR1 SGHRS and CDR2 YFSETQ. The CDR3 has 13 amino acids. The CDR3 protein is CASSPRPEGTIYF. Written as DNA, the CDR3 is TGCGCCAGCAGCCCCCGACCCGAGGGAACCATATATTTT.

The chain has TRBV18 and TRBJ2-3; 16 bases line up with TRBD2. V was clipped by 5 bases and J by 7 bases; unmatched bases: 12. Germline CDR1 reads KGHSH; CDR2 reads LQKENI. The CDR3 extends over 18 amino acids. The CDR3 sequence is CASSAPGLAGGPINTQYF. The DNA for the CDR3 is TGTGCCAGCTCAGCTCCGGGACTAGCGGGAGGGCCCATAAATACGCAGTATTTT.

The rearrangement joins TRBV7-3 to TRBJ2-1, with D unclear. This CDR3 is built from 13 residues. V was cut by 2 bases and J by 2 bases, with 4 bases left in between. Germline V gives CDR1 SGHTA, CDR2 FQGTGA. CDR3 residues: CASSLGAYNEQFF. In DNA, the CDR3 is TGTGCCAGCAGCTTAGGAGCCTACAATGAGCAGTTCTTC.

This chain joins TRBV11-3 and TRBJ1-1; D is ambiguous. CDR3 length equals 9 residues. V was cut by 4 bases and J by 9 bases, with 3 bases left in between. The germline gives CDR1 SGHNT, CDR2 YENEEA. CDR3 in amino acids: CASSSKAFF. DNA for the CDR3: TGTGCCAGCAGCTCCAAAGCTTTCTTT.

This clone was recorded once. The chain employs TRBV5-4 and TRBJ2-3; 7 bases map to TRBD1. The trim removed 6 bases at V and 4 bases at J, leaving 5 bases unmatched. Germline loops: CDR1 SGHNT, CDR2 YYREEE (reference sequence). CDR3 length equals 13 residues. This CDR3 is CASIGTASDTQYF. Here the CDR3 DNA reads TGTGCCAGCATCGGGACAGCCTCAGATACGCAGTATTTT.

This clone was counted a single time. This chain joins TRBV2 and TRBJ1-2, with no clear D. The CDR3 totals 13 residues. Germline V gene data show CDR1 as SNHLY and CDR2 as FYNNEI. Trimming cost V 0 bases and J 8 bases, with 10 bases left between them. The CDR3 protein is CASSEAARTGYTF. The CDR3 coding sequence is TGTGCCAGCAGTGAAGCGGCCCGGACGGGCTACACCTTC.

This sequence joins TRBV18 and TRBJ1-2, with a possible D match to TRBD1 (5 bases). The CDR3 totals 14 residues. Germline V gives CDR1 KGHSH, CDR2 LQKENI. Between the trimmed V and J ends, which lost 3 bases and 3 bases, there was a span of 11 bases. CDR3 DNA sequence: TGTGCCAGCTCACCCTCGGGGGAGCACTATGGCTACACCTTC. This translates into CASSPSGEHYGYTF.

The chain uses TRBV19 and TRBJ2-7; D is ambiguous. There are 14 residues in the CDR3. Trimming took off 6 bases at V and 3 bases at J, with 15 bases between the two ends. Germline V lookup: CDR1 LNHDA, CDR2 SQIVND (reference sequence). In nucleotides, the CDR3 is TGTGCCAGTAGCCGCGGACGGACCCTCTACGAGCAGTACTTC. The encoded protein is CASSRGRTLYEQYF.

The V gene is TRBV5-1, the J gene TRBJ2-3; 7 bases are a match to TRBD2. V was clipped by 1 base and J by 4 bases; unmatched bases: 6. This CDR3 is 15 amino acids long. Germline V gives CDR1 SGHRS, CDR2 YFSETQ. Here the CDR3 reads CASSLLAAPPDTQYF. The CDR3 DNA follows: TGCGCCAGCAGCTTGCTAGCGGCCCCCCCAGATACGCAGTATTTT.

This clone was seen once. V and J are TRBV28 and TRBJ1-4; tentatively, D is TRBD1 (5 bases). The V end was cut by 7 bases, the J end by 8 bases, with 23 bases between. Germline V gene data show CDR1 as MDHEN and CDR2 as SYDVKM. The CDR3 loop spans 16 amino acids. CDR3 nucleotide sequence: TGTGCCAGCACCCATGGGTGGCAGGGTCTATCGGAAAAACTGTTTTTT. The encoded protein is CASTHGWQGLSEKLFF.

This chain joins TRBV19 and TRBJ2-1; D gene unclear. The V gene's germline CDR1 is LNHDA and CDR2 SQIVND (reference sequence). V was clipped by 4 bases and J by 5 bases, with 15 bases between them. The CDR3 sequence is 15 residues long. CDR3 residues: CASSKGGPVNNEQFF. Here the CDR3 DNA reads TGTGCCAGTAGTAAGGGCGGCCCTGTCAACAATGAGCAGTTCTTC.

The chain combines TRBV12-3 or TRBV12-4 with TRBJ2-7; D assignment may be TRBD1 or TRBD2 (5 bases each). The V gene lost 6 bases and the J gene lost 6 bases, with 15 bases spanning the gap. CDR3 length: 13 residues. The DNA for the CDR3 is TGTGCCAGCAGCTCGGGGCCATCGTCCGAGCAGTACTTC. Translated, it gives CASSSGPSSEQYF.

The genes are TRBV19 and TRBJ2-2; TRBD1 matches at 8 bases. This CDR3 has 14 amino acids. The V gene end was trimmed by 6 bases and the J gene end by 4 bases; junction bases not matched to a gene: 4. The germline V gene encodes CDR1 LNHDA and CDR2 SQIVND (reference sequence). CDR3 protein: CASRQTGVTGELFF. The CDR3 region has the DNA TGTGCCAGTAGGCAGACAGGGGTCACCGGGGAGCTGTTTTTT.

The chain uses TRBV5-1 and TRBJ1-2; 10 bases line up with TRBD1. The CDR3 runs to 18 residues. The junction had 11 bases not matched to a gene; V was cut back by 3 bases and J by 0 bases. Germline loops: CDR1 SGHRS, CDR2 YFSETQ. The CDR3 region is CASSSTGGTSAANYGYTF. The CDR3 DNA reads TGCGCCAGCAGCTCGACAGGGGGCACCTCCGCCGCTAACTATGGCTACACCTTC.